Below are 13 T cell receptor beta chains sequenced from a single sample in a study of beta chain features in type 1 diabetes. Every bit of the isolated RNA underwent reverse transcription, so sequencing read expressed TCRB transcripts. Profiled with immunoSEQ multiplex PCR; TCRdb holds only in-frame clones, not every one. Of under 130,000 clones in the sample, 28% are singletons; the top ten hold 0.5% to 0.6%. Study results and caveats: For Type 1 diabetes patients, all four CD4+ subsets carried TCRB CDR3s that were moderately but significantly shorter.

These receptors' antigens are unknown. Sequences were obtained from central memory CD4+ T cells from blood. The receptor source for this set is a woman between 18 and 30 years old with type 1 diabetes.

V and J are TRBV6-1 and TRBJ2-7; 7 nucleotides align to TRBD1. The CDR3 has 15 amino acids. J was trimmed by 5 bases and V by 6 bases; bases with no gene match: 13. Per germline, CDR1 MNHNS and CDR2 SASEGT. The CDR3 DNA sequence: TGTGCCAGCAGCCCAATGAGGGGGCGAGGGGACGAGCAGTACTTC. This translates into CASSPMRGRGDEQYF.

The chain employs TRBV30 and TRBJ1-5; D unresolved. Germline V gene lookup returns CDR1 GTSNPN and CDR2 SVGIG (reference sequence). The CDR3 spans 14 residues. V was cut by 2 bases and J by 2 bases, with 10 bases left in between. The CDR3 is CAWSHPGGNQPQHF. The CDR3 DNA reads as TGTGCCTGGAGTCACCCGGGTGGCAATCAGCCCCAGCATTTT.

The J gene is TRBJ2-1, the V gene TRBV9; 7 bases line up with TRBD2. This CDR3 is 16 amino acids long. The V gene's germline CDR1 is SGDLS and CDR2 YYNGEE. Trimming took 4 bases from V and 2 from J; bases not matched to a gene: 9. The CDR3 here is CASSQAGDEAYNEQFF. The CDR3 DNA is TGTGCCAGCAGCCAGGCGGGGGACGAAGCCTACAATGAGCAGTTCTTC.

This chain uses TRBV7-2 with TRBJ2-1, with D hard to call. V gave up 1 base and J gave up 4 bases, with 11 bases separating them. The CDR3 extends over 15 amino acids. Germline V CDR1 and CDR2: SGHTA, FQGNSA. DNA of the CDR3: TGTGCCAGCAGCTTAGTCGTCACCCAGTACAATGAGCAGTTCTTC. It translates to CASSLVVTQYNEQFF.

The chain carries TRBV30 and TRBJ1-2, with a tentative D call TRBD1 (5 bases). Germline V gene sequence: CDR1 GTSNPN, CDR2 SVGIG (reference sequence). The CDR3 runs 18 residues. V was trimmed by 2 bases and J by 1 base, leaving 23 bases between them. The CDR3 loop reads CAWSNNRAGRNVNYGYTF. DNA of the CDR3: TGTGCCTGGAGTAACAATAGGGCAGGGAGGAACGTTAACTATGGCTACACCTTC. The complete variable domain, with remaining parts taken from reference TRBV30 and TRBJ1-2, reads SQTIHQWPATLVQPVGSPLSLECTVEGTSNPNLYWYRQAAGRGLQLLFYSVGIGQISSEVPQNLSASRPQDRQFILSSKKLLLSDSGFYLCAWSNNRAGRNVNYGYTFGSGTRLTVV.

The chain links TRBV30 to TRBJ2-1; 11 nucleotides match TRBD2. Germline CDR1 and CDR2: GTSNPN and SVGIG (reference sequence). The trim removed 0 bases at V and 3 bases at J, leaving 4 bases unmatched. This CDR3 has 16 residues. The CDR3 nucleotides are TGTGCCTGGAGTGTAGTGGGACTAGCGGACTACAATGAGCAGTTCTTC. This encodes CAWSVVGLADYNEQFF.

The rearrangement joins TRBV7-9 to TRBJ2-7, with 10 bases that match TRBD2. The CDR3 extends over 14 amino acids. V shed 5 bases and J 7 bases; nucleotides not matched to a gene: 8. CDR1 and CDR2 (germline): SEHNR, FQNEAQ (reference sequence). This CDR3 reads CASSPGLAADEQYF. The CDR3 DNA sequence: TGTGCCAGCAGCCCCGGACTAGCGGCCGATGAGCAGTACTTC. Full variable domain (rest looked up from reference TRBV7-9 and TRBJ2-7): DTGVSQNPRHKITKRGQNVTFRCDPISEHNRLYWYRQTLGQGPEFLTYFQNEAQLEKSRLLSDRFSAERPKGSFSTLEIQRTEQGDSAMYLCASSPGLAADEQYFGPGTRLTVT.

V usage is TRBV5-1 and J usage is TRBJ2-3, with 7 bases that match TRBD2. After removal of 9 bases from V and 1 base from J, the junction contained 14 bases not matched to a gene. Germline CDR1 and CDR2: SGHRS and YFSETQ. This CDR3 spans 16 amino acids. The CDR3 loop reads CATSPTETSGTDTQYF. The CDR3 nucleotides are TGCGCCACCTCCCCAACGGAAACTAGCGGCACAGATACGCAGTATTTT. The entire variable domain, with the rest obtained from reference TRBV5-1 and TRBJ2-3, is as follows: KAGVTQTPRYLIKTRGQQVTLSCSPISGHRSVSWYQQTPGQGLQFLFEYFSETQRNKGNFPGRFSGRQFSNSRSEMNVSTLELGDSALYLCATSPTETSGTDTQYFGPGTRLTVL.

V usage is TRBV11-2 and J usage is TRBJ2-7; D unclear. CDR1 is SGHAT and CDR2 is FQNNGV in the germline V gene. The CDR3 totals 14 residues. The V and J ends lost 7 bases and 1 base respectively, with 14 bases between them. The DNA for the CDR3 is TGTGCCAGCACCTCGTTCGACACGTCCTACGAGCAGTACGTC. Translation: CASTSFDTSYEQYV.

V gene TRBV30 combines with J gene TRBJ2-5; 11 nucleotides agree with TRBD1. CDR3 size: 14 residues. V shed 4 bases and J 5 bases; nucleotides not matched to a gene: 6. CDR1 and CDR2 (germline): GTSNPN, SVGIG (reference sequence). CDR3 DNA: TGTGCCTGGAATTCGGGACAGGGGGTCGAGACCCAGTACTTC. It specifies CAWNSGQGVETQYF.

The chain has TRBV6-8 and TRBJ1-5, with TRBD1 matching over 8 bases. This CDR3 spans 16 amino acids. Germline values: CDR1 MNHGY, CDR2 SAAAGT. Germline trimming cut 6 bases from V and 6 bases from J; bases unmatched to any gene: 13. The CDR3 region has the DNA TGTGCCAGCAGGCCCTCGAGGACAGGGACGAGTCAGCCCCAGCATTTT. It encodes CASRPSRTGTSQPQHF.

In its sample, this clone was seen many times. The gene calls are TRBV7-2 and TRBJ2-1; 7 bases line up with TRBD2. The ends lost 3 bases at V and 10 bases at J; junction bases unmatched: 15. The CDR3 has 16 residues. The germline CDR1 and CDR2 sequences are SGHTA and FQGNSA. The CDR3 sequence: CASSLGRIAGVQEQFF. CDR3 in DNA: TGTGCCAGCAGCTTGGGTAGAATAGCGGGTGTGCAAGAGCAGTTCTTC. Supplemented by reference TRBV7-2 and TRBJ2-1, the full variable domain reads GAGVSQSPSNKVTEKGKDVELRCDPISGHTALYWYRQSLGQGLEFLIYFQGNSAPDKSGLPSDRFSAERTGGSVSTLTIQRTQQEDSAVYLCASSLGRIAGVQEQFFGPGTRLTVL.

This clone has a handful of counts. CDR3 sequence reads: CASTTKGTDTQYF. The CDR3 DNA reads as TGTGCCAGCACGACTAAAGGCACAGATACGCAGTATTTT. The rearrangement links TRBV6-1 to TRBJ2-3; D may be TRBD2 (5 bases). Trimming shortened V by 7 bases and J by 1 base, and 9 bases separated the two germline ends. CDR1 and CDR2 (germline): MNHNS, SASEGT. This CDR3 is 13 amino acids long.